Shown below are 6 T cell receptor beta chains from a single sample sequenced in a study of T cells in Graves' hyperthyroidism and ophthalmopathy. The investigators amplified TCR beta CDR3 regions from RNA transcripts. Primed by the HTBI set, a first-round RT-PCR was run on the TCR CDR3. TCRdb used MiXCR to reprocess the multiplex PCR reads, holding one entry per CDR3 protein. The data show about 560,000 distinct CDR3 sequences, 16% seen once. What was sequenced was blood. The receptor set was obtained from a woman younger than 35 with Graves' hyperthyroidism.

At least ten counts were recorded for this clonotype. CDR3 in amino acids: CASSSDPGQGTYEQYF. For the CDR3, the DNA is TGTGCCAGCAGCAGCGATCCGGGACAGGGGACCTACGAGCAGTACTTC. The chain recombines TRBV7-9 with TRBJ2-7; 10 bases match TRBD1. This CDR3 spans 16 amino acids. Germline V gene sequence: CDR1 SEHNR, CDR2 FQNEAQ (reference sequence). J lost 2 bases, V lost 5 bases, and 9 bases had no gene match.

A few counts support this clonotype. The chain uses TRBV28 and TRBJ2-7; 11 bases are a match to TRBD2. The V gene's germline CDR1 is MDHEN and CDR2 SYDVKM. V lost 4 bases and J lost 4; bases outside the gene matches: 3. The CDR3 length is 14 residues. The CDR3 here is CASSSLAGGYEQYF. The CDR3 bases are TGTGCCAGCAGTTCTCTAGCGGGAGGTTACGAGCAGTACTTC.

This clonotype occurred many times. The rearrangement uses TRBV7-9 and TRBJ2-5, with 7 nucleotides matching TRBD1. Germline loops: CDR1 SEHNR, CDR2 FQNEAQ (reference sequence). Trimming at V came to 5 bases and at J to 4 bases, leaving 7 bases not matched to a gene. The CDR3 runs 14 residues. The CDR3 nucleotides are TGTGCCAGCAGCCCAGGGGGATCTATAGAGACCCAGTACTTC. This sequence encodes CASSPGGSIETQYF.

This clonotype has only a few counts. The CDR3 DNA follows: TGTGCCAGCAGTTTTTTAGCGGGAGGGATCAATGAGCAGTTCTTC. Translated: CASSFLAGGINEQFF. This sequence joins TRBV27 and TRBJ2-1; 11 bases match TRBD2. Trimming cost V 3 bases and J 6 bases; bases outside gene matches: 4. CDR1 is MNHEY, CDR2 SMNVEV, per germline (reference sequence). The CDR3 loop spans 15 amino acids.

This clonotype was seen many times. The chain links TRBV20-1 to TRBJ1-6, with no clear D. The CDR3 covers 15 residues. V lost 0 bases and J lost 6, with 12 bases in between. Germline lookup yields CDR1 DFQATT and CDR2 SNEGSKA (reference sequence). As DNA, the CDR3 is TGCAGTGCTAGAGATAACGGCCGTGGTAATTCACCCCTCCACTTT. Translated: CSARDNGRGNSPLHF.

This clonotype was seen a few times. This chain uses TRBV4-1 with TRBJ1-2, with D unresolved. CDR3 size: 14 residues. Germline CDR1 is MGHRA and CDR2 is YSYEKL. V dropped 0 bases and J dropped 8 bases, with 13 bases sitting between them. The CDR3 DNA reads TGCGCCAGCAGCCAAGATCAAGGACGACAAGGCTACACCTTC. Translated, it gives CASSQDQGRQGYTF.